Each of the 23 T cell receptor beta chains below was sequenced from the same sample in a study of cytomegalovirus exposure and HLA in healthy donors. This PCR relied on a set of 60 Vbeta primers and 13 Jbeta primers. Assay: immunoSEQ multiplex PCR; the TCRdb copy retains only in-frame clones and omits some. This sample contains 30,000 to 35,000 clones. Sequenced material: PBMCs. All receptors derive from a middle-aged woman in good health and CMV-seropositive.

The genes are TRBV5-5 and TRBJ1-2; D is unresolved. Trimming cost V 2 bases and J 6 bases, with 11 bases left between them. The CDR3 runs 13 residues. Looked up from germline, CDR1 is SGHKS and CDR2 is YYEKEE (reference sequence). DNA for the CDR3: TGTGCCAGCAGCTTAAGCACGGGGAATGGCTACACCTTC. Amino acids: CASSLSTGNGYTF.

The chain combines TRBV28 with TRBJ1-2, with 8 bases identical to TRBD1. Germline V CDR1 and CDR2: MDHEN, SYDVKM. CDR3 size: 16 residues. V was clipped by 2 bases and J by 5 bases; unmatched bases: 10. The CDR3 loop reads CASSLGMDRASYGYTF. CDR3 sequence (DNA): TGTGCCAGCAGTTTAGGGATGGACAGGGCGTCGTATGGCTACACCTTC.

This chain connects TRBV5-1 to TRBJ2-2, with TRBD1 identical over 8 bases. CDR3 size: 14 residues. V lost 5 bases to trimming and J lost 4 bases; unmatched junction nucleotides: 4. In germline, CDR1 is SGHRS, CDR2 YFSETQ. As DNA, the CDR3 is TGCGCCAGCAGGTGGACAGGGATCACCGGGGAGCTGTTTTTT. Encoded protein: CASRWTGITGELFF.

Of note for this clone: Other DNA sequences from this sample encode an identical CDR3 as well. This chain joins TRBV7-3 and TRBJ1-1; 8 bases line up with TRBD1. Unmatched junction bases numbered 3, after V lost 5 bases and J lost 1 base. The CDR3 contains 14 residues. The germline gives CDR1 SGHTA, CDR2 FQGTGA. CDR3 bases: TGTGCCAGCAGCGTCACAGGGGGGAACACTGAAGCTTTCTTT. Its protein is CASSVTGGNTEAFF.

Turning to this clone: One junction end does not reproduce the germline sequence, and a read error may be involved. This chain joins TRBV7-7 and TRBJ2-2; 10 bases fit TRBD2. The CDR3 length is 17 residues. Germline V CDR1 and CDR2: SSHAT, FNYEAQ (reference sequence). CDR3 nucleotide sequence: TGTGCTAGCAGCTTAGAATTAGCGGGAGGCGGGACCGGGGAGCTGTTTTTT. It yields the protein CASSLELAGGGTGELFF.

V gene TRBV11-2 combines with J gene TRBJ2-7, with TRBD1 matching 11 bases. The CDR3 spans 17 residues. V shed 5 bases, J shed 2 bases, and the junction held 11 bases outside the gene matches. CDR1 is SGHAT, CDR2 FQNNGV, per germline. CDR3 nucleotide sequence: TGTGCCAGCAGCCCAAACCCGGGACAGGGGGGAGCCTACGAGCAGTACTTC. The encoded protein is CASSPNPGQGGAYEQYF.

The gene calls are TRBV12-2 and TRBJ2-1; the D call of TRBD1 is as the table states it, not checked on the DNA. TRBV12-2 represents a pseudogene. The CDR3 is made up of 9 amino acids. CDR3 DNA sequence: TGTGGGGGGCTCAATGAGCAGTTCTTC. Encoded protein: CGGLNEQFF.

The CDR3 DNA follows: TGTGCCAGCAGCGGAGGGACGGGAGGGCTTGACAATGAGCAGTTCTTC. Its translation: CASSGGTGGLDNEQFF. This chain links TRBV5-6 with TRBJ2-1, with 8 nucleotides matching TRBD2. V shed 4 bases and J 5 bases; nucleotides not matched to a gene: 11. The CDR3 spans 16 residues. CDR1 and CDR2 (germline): SGHDT, YYEEEE.

The J gene is TRBJ2-1, the V gene TRBV19; no clear D gene. The CDR3 consists of 12 residues. V lost 3 bases to trimming and J lost 4 bases, with 4 bases between them. The V gene's germline CDR1 is LNHDA and CDR2 SQIVND (reference sequence). The CDR3 here is CASSMRYNEQFF. As DNA, the CDR3 is TGTGCCAGTAGTATGCGGTACAATGAGCAGTTCTTC.

This chain connects TRBV9 to TRBJ2-3, with D tentatively TRBD2 (5 bases). Germline V CDR1 and CDR2: SGDLS, YYNGEE. Trimming took off 0 bases at V and 11 bases at J, with 13 bases between the two ends. CDR3 length: 13 residues. The CDR3 protein is CASSVGMEEKQYF. Here the CDR3 DNA reads TGTGCCAGCAGCGTAGGCATGGAGGAAAAGCAGTATTTT.

The genes are TRBV19 and TRBJ1-1; perhaps TRBD1 as D (6 bases). Germline CDR1 LNHDA, CDR2 SQIVND (reference sequence). The CDR3 covers 13 residues. Trimming pared 3 bases from V and 3 bases from J, leaving 8 bases between. CDR3 in amino acids: CASSIDRYTEAFF. The CDR3 DNA follows: TGTGCCAGTAGTATCGACAGGTACACTGAAGCTTTCTTT.

The chain carries TRBV4-3 and TRBJ1-6, with D possibly being TRBD1 (6 bases). The CDR3 totals 15 residues. Germline V CDR1 and CDR2: LGHNA, YSLEER. Trimming pared 1 base from V and 9 bases from J, leaving 13 bases between. CDR3 nucleotides: TGCGCCAGCAGCCAAGGGGGGCAGGGTGGTTCACCCCTCCACTTT. Its protein product is CASSQGGQGGSPLHF.

The chain links TRBV4-1 to TRBJ2-1; 8 positions agree with TRBD2. The CDR3 runs 16 residues. The V gene's germline CDR1 is MGHRA and CDR2 YSYEKL. V lost 1 base and J lost 5; bases outside the gene matches: 7. CDR3 nucleotide sequence: TGCGCCAGCAGCCAAGCGACTAGCGCCGCCGACAATGAGCAGTTCTTC. It yields the protein CASSQATSAADNEQFF.

The chain couples TRBV5-1 to TRBJ2-7; maybe TRBD2 (6 bases). Germline assignment: CDR1 SGHRS and CDR2 YFSETQ. V dropped 4 bases and J dropped 1 base, with 15 bases sitting between them. This CDR3 spans 15 amino acids. In DNA form, the CDR3 reads TGCGCCAGCAGCCTACTAGGAGGGGCGTCCTACGAGCAGTACTTC. This translates into CASSLLGGASYEQYF. Full variable domain (outside the CDR3, taken from reference TRBV5-1 and TRBJ2-7): KAGVTQTPRYLIKTRGQQVTLSCSPISGHRSVSWYQQTPGQGLQFLFEYFSETQRNKGNFPGRFSGRQFSNSRSEMNVSTLELGDSALYLCASSLLGGASYEQYFGPGTRLTVT.

The chain combines TRBV7-9 with TRBJ2-5, with D possibly matching TRBD1 (5 bases). The CDR3 is 15 amino acids. Per the germline V gene, CDR1 is SEHNR and CDR2 is FQNEAQ (reference sequence). V was pared by 3 bases and J by 0 bases, with 11 bases between. CDR3 sequence (DNA): TGTGCCAGCAGCTTGCCGCTAGGGGACCAAGAGACCCAGTACTTC. It encodes CASSLPLGDQETQYF.

The chain links TRBV7-9 to TRBJ2-1, with D perhaps TRBD2 (5 bases). CDR3 length equals 12 residues. The V end was cut by 2 bases, the J end by 7 bases, with 6 bases between. Per germline, CDR1 SEHNR and CDR2 FQNEAQ (reference sequence). CDR3 loop: CASSLTGNEQFF. CDR3 sequence (DNA): TGTGCCAGCAGCTTAACGGGGAATGAGCAGTTCTTC.

Comment on this clone: This sample includes further DNA sequences coding for the same CDR3. The chain joins TRBV6-1 to TRBJ2-3; D is unclear. V dropped 5 bases and J dropped 4 bases, with 7 bases sitting between them. This CDR3 has 12 residues. Germline V lookup: CDR1 MNHNS, CDR2 SASEGT. CDR3 region: CASSLQADTQYF. The CDR3 region has the DNA TGTGCCAGCAGTCTGCAGGCAGATACGCAGTATTTT.

The rearrangement uses TRBV9 and TRBJ2-2, with TRBD2 identical over 10 bases. Germline CDR1 is SGDLS and CDR2 is YYNGEE. The CDR3 runs 14 residues. Losses at the gene ends were 7 bases for V and 8 bases for J; bases not matched to a gene: 8. CDR3 in amino acids: CASQASGSSGELFF. In DNA, the CDR3 is TGTGCCAGCCAAGCTAGCGGGAGTTCGGGGGAGCTGTTTTTT.

This chain connects TRBV7-8 to TRBJ2-1, with 9 bases lining up with TRBD2. The CDR3 is made up of 18 amino acids. V was clipped by 1 base and J by 5 bases; unmatched bases: 12. Germline V gene lookup returns CDR1 SGHVS and CDR2 FQNEAQ. The CDR3 coding sequence is TGTGCCAGCAGCTTAGTAAGGGGCGGCGGGAGGGCCGACAATGAGCAGTTCTTC. Amino acids: CASSLVRGGGRADNEQFF.

The chain recombines TRBV7-2 with TRBJ2-3, with a weak D call TRBD2 (6 bases). Germline V CDR1 and CDR2: SGHTA, FQGNSA. V was clipped by 2 bases and J by 0 bases, with 9 bases between them. CDR3 size: 15 residues. CDR3 residues: CASSLFSGSTDTQYF. CDR3 in DNA: TGTGCCAGCAGCTTATTTAGCGGTAGCACAGATACGCAGTATTTT.

The CDR3 is CASSLSERGYGYTF. CDR3 DNA sequence: TGTGCCAGCAGTTTATCCGAAAGGGGCTATGGCTACACCTTC. The chain recombines TRBV27 with TRBJ1-2; possible D gene TRBD1, 5 bases. Germline V gene lookup returns CDR1 MNHEY and CDR2 SMNVEV (reference sequence). CDR3 length: 14 amino acids. V lost 0 bases and J lost 4, with 9 bases in between.

The chain links TRBV2 to TRBJ2-7; 9 positions match TRBD2. The CDR3 runs to 14 residues. Germline V lookup: CDR1 SNHLY, CDR2 FYNNEI. The V and J ends lost 4 bases and 7 bases, in that order; junction bases with no gene match: 8. DNA for the CDR3: TGTGCCAGCAGTGCTTTAGCGGGAGCGGGGGAGCAGTACTTC. Translating gives CASSALAGAGEQYF.

The V and J genes are TRBV10-3 and TRBJ2-7; weak D call: TRBD1 (5 bases). Germline V gene data show CDR1 as ENHRY and CDR2 as SYGVKD. Between the trimmed V and J ends, which lost 4 bases and 2 bases, there was a span of 9 bases. This CDR3 contains 13 residues. DNA of the CDR3: TGTGCCATCAGTGCAGGGCTGGCCTACGAGCAGTACTTC. This encodes CAISAGLAYEQYF.